A selection of T cell receptor beta chains follows, all from one sample in a study of T cell responses to AZD1222 COVID-19 vaccine. Data came from immunoSEQ multiplex PCR; TCRdb stores just in-frame clones and leaves some out. This sample has some 170,000 clones, with roughly nine tenths found just once. The starting material was peripheral blood, obtained on day 0 of AZD1222 vaccination. These TCRs come from an adult in good health. Both conserved end residues are part of each CDR3. A D gene is named only where the DNA matches it firmly. A clone size is listed for some rows: how often the clone was seen (once, few, many), or a class if it is expanded.

size | D | length | J | V | DNA | CDR3
- | - | 14 | TRBJ1-1 | TRBV7-9 | TGTGCCAGCAGCTTAGCAGGGATGGGCACTGAAGCTTTCTTT | CASSLAGMGTEAFF
- | - | 13 | TRBJ1-2 | TRBV5-4 | TGTGCCAGCAGCGCAGATGGGAACTATGGCTACACCTTC | CASSADGNYGYTF
- | TRBD1 | 13 | TRBJ1-1 | TRBV5-1 | TGCGCCAGCAGCAGAGGGACAGGGTTTGAAGCTTTCTTT | CASSRGTGFEAFF
- | - | 14 | TRBJ1-3 | TRBV3-1/TRBV3-2 | TGTGCCAGCAGCCAACCCCCACCTGGAAACACCATATATTTT | CASSQPPPGNTIYF
- | TRBD1 | 15 | TRBJ2-2 | TRBV10-2 | TGCGCCAGCAGTGTGGACAGGGGGCGCGCCGGGGAGCTGTTTTTT | CASSVDRGRAGELFF
- | - | 11 | TRBJ2-1 | TRBV20-1 | TGCAGTGCTAGCTTGTTGGGTGAGCAGTTCTTC | CSASLLGEQFF
- | TRBD1 | 14 | TRBJ1-2 | TRBV19 | TGTGCCAGTAGTGTGGACAGGGACCTCTATGGCTACACCTTC | CASSVDRDLYGYTF
- | - | 15 | TRBJ2-2 | TRBV14 | TGTGCCAGCAGCCAAGAGTTCGGGGCCACCGGGGAGCTGTTTTTT | CASSQEFGATGELFF
- | TRBD1 | 17 | TRBJ1-2 | TRBV19 | TGTGCCAGTAGTTCTGCCCTCTCAGGGGGCTCCAACTATGGCTACACCTTC | CASSSALSGGSNYGYTF
- | - | 13 | TRBJ2-2 | TRBV6-5 | TGTGCCAGCAGTTACTCGACTCGCGGGGAGCTGTTTTTT | CASSYSTRGELFF
- | - | 15 | TRBJ2-7 | TRBV6-5 | TGTGCCAGCAGTTACTCGTTCGGGCGGATGTACGAGCAGTACTTC | CASSYSFGRMYEQYF
- | TRBD1 | 15 | TRBJ1-2 | TRBV7-8 | TGTGCCAGCAGCTCCACAGGGGGCTGGAGCTATGGCTACACCTTC | CASSSTGGWSYGYTF
- | - | 16 | TRBJ2-1 | TRBV7-9 | TGTGCCAGCAGTCCTACCCACCAGCCGCCTCAGAATGAGCAGTTCTTC | CASSPTHQPPQNEQFF
once | - | 14 | TRBJ2-7 | TRBV5-1 | TGCGCCAGCAGCTTGGAGGTGGCGGCCTACGAGCAGTACTTC | CASSLEVAAYEQYF